This TCR beta chain was captured by sequencing in a study of blood T cell repertoires in COVID-19 (TCRdb year 2020). Describing the broader study: Collaborator samples came from the United States, Italy and Spain and covered acute and convalescent phases of COVID-19. The prospective study material was composed of cDNA or gDNA derived from T cells, B-cell-depleted T cells, or PBMCs. Subjects who had been exposed to COVID-19, were actively infected with it, or had recovered from it provided the deeply sampled blood TCRbeta repertoires that made up the dataset. A freely available public database, intended as a resource for researchers studying the immune response to SARS-CoV-2, is where the repertoires were released. Samples were obtained from the ongoing ImmuneRACE study (first 160 participants) and from roughly 1,300 subjects provided by 6 global collaborators. The sample metadata nearly always contained a de-identified subject ID, COVID-19 status, age in years and sex. Where available, HLA class I and class II types were obtained from metadata supplied by the sample provider rather than from assay-based typing.

The collaborating institutions used their own protocols to collect whole blood in K2EDTA tubes. For TCRbeta analysis, collaborators shipped samples in one of three forms: frozen whole blood, isolated PBMCs, or DNA extracted from either of those sample types. V loses 1 base, J loses 2 bases, and the germline ends lie 11 bases apart. The CDR3 measures 15 amino acids from cysteine to phenylalanine. Just the 45-base CDR3 DNA is kept, in frame starting at base 1. The CDR1 and CDR2 encoded by the germline V gene (reference sequence) are LNHDA and SQIVND. The immunoSEQ Assay, a bias-controlled multiplex PCR, was used to amplify TCRbeta CDR3 regions from genomic DNA. On the authors' methods: The number of nucleated cells in each sample was estimated by amplification of reference gene primers within the assay. To quantify the absolute abundance of each unique TCRbeta CDR3 rearrangement, sequence reads were collapsed and filtered. Productive Simpson clonality was computed per sample as the square root of Simpson's diversity index over productive rearrangements. TCRdb limited this immuneACCESS table to in-frame rearrangements with V and J called. A share of clones is missing; checked studies link under half to unresolved V genes, and the rest is unexplained. That table is the source of V, J and clone size, and D and trimming were worked out from the DNA. This sample has 200,000 to 250,000 clones in its table, and roughly 85% of those were observed once. The biggest ten clones account for about 3.6% of the sample.

The full study reports these points: The quantity of clinical and demographic metadata differed by source and by participant and was supplied without curation.

Note on this clone: Its antigen has not been determined. No clone much larger than this one lies a single base away; base qualities are absent.

The sequence joins TRBV19 to TRBJ1-1; the D gene cannot be named for sure. Material: peripheral blood. This TCR was sampled from a woman older than 75 with acute or convalescent COVID-19. The sequence in DNA is TGTGCCAGTAGTATAGGACTGACCGTAAACACTGAAGCTTTCTTT. Its coded protein is CASSIGLTVNTEAFF. With the rest looked up from the reference TRBV19 and TRBJ1-1 genes rather than sequenced, the full variable domain is DGGITQSPKYLFRKEGQNVTLSCEQNLNHDAMYWYRQDPGQGLRLIYYSQIVNDFQKGDIAEGYSVSREKKESFPLTVTSAQKNPTAFYLCASSIGLTVNTEAFFGQGTRLTVV.